This TCR beta chain originates from a study of long-term antiretroviral therapy in people with HIV. Running of the v3.0 immunoSEQ assay took place at survey level. Sequencing was performed with immunoSEQ multiplex PCR; in TCRdb, only in-frame clones are kept and a portion is missing. The table lists around 25,000 clones, roughly 80% of them singletons, with about 11% in the top ten. The CDR3 runs 17 residues. The V end lost 2 bases, the J end lost 3 bases, and 17 bases lay between the germline ends. Per germline, CDR1 KGHSH and CDR2 LQKENI. This rearrangement joins TRBV18 to TRBJ1-3, with D possibly matching TRBD1 (6 bases). This TCR came from a woman aged 40 to 50 with HIV. The sequencing used unsorted PBMCs, collected 1.1 years before starting antiretroviral therapy. CDR3 in DNA: TGTGCCAGCTCACCATCCGACCCCAGGGGTCTTGGAAACACCATATATTTT. This gives the protein CASSPSDPRGLGNTIYF.